A single sample gave rise to the 2 T cell receptor beta chains below, sequenced in a study of T cell repertoires in cytomegalovirus infection. TCRdb reprocessed the reads via MiXCR and lists one record per CDR3 protein. The sample has 600,000 to 700,000 distinct CDR3 sequences; roughly 33% are singletons. What these receptors recognize is not known. The sample was cultured PBMCs, taken from culture after CMV antigen stimulation. Receptors originate from a human donor in good health (CMV status not recorded). Some clones in this sample may be carry-over from other donors' samples.

The chain has TRBV19 and TRBJ2-7; 7 bases align to TRBD2. After removal of 4 bases from V and 3 bases from J, the junction contained 9 bases not matched to a gene. Germline V gene lookup returns CDR1 LNHDA and CDR2 SQIVND (reference sequence). This CDR3 comprises 15 residues. CDR3 residues: CASSRGEGEGYEQYF. The CDR3 DNA sequence: TGTGCCAGTAGTAGAGGGGAGGGAGAAGGCTACGAGCAGTACTTC.

A note on this clonotype: Possible read error: a much larger clone is one base away. The chain has TRBV7-2 and TRBJ2-5, with 10 positions matching TRBD2. The V gene's germline CDR1 is SGHTA and CDR2 FQGNSA. The CDR3 has 15 amino acids. This CDR3 reads CANSSASGRLWTQYF. Written as DNA, the CDR3 is TGTGCCAACAGCTCCGCTAGCGGGAGACTATGGACCCAGTACTTC.